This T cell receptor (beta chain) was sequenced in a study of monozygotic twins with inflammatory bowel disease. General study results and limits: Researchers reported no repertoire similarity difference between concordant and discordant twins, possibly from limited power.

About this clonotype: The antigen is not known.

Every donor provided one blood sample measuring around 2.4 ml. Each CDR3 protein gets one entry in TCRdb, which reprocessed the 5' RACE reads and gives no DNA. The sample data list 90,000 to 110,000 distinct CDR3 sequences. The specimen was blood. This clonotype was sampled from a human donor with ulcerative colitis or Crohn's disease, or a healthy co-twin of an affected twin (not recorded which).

CDR3 region: CASSGTTLGVTEAFF. The V gene is TRBV6-4, the J gene TRBJ1-1; as DNA is missing, the TRBD1 call by TCRdb cannot be tested. The germline V gene has CDR1 MRHNA and CDR2 SNTAGT. CDR3 length: 15 residues.